The 17 T cell receptor beta chains below come from one sample, sequenced in a study of preoperative IRX-2 immunotherapy in early breast cancer. Regarding treatment: preoperative locoregional IRX-2 cytokine immunotherapy. Sequenced by immunoSEQ multiplex PCR; TCRdb stores in-frame clones only, minus some. This sample has roughly 29,000 clones, with about 90% found just once. Collection took place from a patient treated with IRX-2 immunotherapy. These TCRs come from a human donor with breast cancer.

The chain links TRBV19 to TRBJ2-5; 7 nucleotides align to TRBD1. The CDR3 totals 13 residues. With 5 bases clipped from V and 6 bases from J, the junction kept 6 bases outside the gene matches. The V gene's germline CDR1 is LNHDA and CDR2 SQIVND (reference sequence). The DNA for the CDR3 is TGTGCCAGTAGTGCGGACAGGCGGCAGACCCAGTACTTC. It is translated as CASSADRRQTQYF. Drawing the rest from reference TRBV19 and TRBJ2-5, the complete variable domain is DGGITQSPKYLFRKEGQNVTLSCEQNLNHDAMYWYRQDPGQGLRLIYYSQIVNDFQKGDIAEGYSVSREKKESFPLTVTSAQKNPTAFYLCASSADRRQTQYFGPGTRLLVL.

V gene TRBV6-6 combines with J gene TRBJ2-1; perhaps D is TRBD1 or TRBD2 (5 bases each). This CDR3 spans 14 amino acids. Per the germline V gene, CDR1 is MNHNY and CDR2 is SVGAGI (reference sequence). Trimming took 6 bases from V and 8 from J, leaving 17 bases between them. The CDR3 region has the DNA TGTGCCAGCAGACGAGAGGGGCCTAATCATGAGCAGTTCTTC. Its protein product is CASRREGPNHEQFF.

For the CDR3, the DNA is TGTGCCAGCAGCTTGGCTAGCGGGGATACGCAGTATTTT. Its translation: CASSLASGDTQYF. The V call is TRBV5-4, the J call TRBJ2-3; 8 bases fit TRBD2. Trimming took 0 bases from V and 6 from J; bases not matched to a gene: 0. The CDR3 extends over 13 amino acids. Looked up from germline, CDR1 is SGHNT and CDR2 is YYREEE (reference sequence).

In DNA, the CDR3 is TGTGCCAGCAGCCAAAAGGCATACTCTAATGAAAAACTGTTTTTT. Its translation is CASSQKAYSNEKLFF. The chain employs TRBV4-2 and TRBJ1-4; no clear D gene. Germline values: CDR1 LGHNA, CDR2 YNFKEQ. This CDR3 is built from 15 residues. V was pared by 2 bases and J by 3 bases, with 10 bases between.

This chain connects TRBV25-1 to TRBJ1-5, with 7 bases aligning to TRBD1. Trimming took 5 bases from V and 5 from J; bases not matched to a gene: 3. CDR1 is MGHDK, CDR2 SYGVNS, per germline. This CDR3 is built from 13 residues. CDR3 in amino acids: CASSRGGDQPQHF. The CDR3, as DNA: TGTGCCAGCAGTAGAGGGGGCGATCAGCCCCAGCATTTT.

Concerning this clone: A junction end diverges from the germline sequence, so it may reflect a read error. The chain couples TRBV29-1 to TRBJ2-5; the match to TRBD1 covers 7 bases. Per the germline V gene, CDR1 is SQVTM and CDR2 is ANQGSEA. This CDR3 spans 13 amino acids. The CDR3 DNA follows: TGCAGCTTTGACAGGGTAGGGCAAGAGACCCAGTACTTC. Protein sequence: CSFDRVGQETQYF. The variable domain in full, completed from reference TRBV29-1 and TRBJ2-5, reads SAVISQKPSRDICQRGTSLTIQCQVDSQVTMMFWYRQQPGQSLTLIATANQGSEATYESGFVIDKFPISRPNLTFSTLTVSNMSPEDSSIYLCSFDRVGQETQYFGPGTRLLVL.

V gene TRBV10-1 combines with J gene TRBJ2-3; 7 nucleotides align to TRBD2. The CDR3 has 13 residues. Germline V gene sequence: CDR1 WNHNN, CDR2 SYGVQD (reference sequence). Trimming removed 2 bases from V and 6 bases from J; junction bases left unmatched: 2. The chain's CDR3 is CASSETSVDTQYF. CDR3 bases: TGCGCCAGCAGTGAGACTAGCGTGGATACGCAGTATTTT.

The chain links TRBV28 to TRBJ1-5; D not resolved. Germline V gives CDR1 MDHEN, CDR2 SYDVKM. The CDR3 extends over 16 amino acids. V was trimmed by 4 bases and J by 9 bases, leaving 22 bases between them. CDR3 nucleotide sequence: TGTGCCAGCAGTTCGCCGTTTGGAGGCTCGTCCGGGCCCCAGCATTTT. It codes for CASSSPFGGSSGPQHF.

The chain employs TRBV27 and TRBJ1-1, with unresolved D. The CDR3 contains 14 residues. The germline V gene has CDR1 MNHEY and CDR2 SMNVEV (reference sequence). Trimming shortened V by 6 bases and J by 0 bases, and 11 bases separated the two germline ends. CDR3 loop: CASRNDGMNTEAFF. In DNA form, the CDR3 reads TGTGCCAGCAGGAACGACGGGATGAACACTGAAGCTTTCTTT.

The chain links TRBV5-4 to TRBJ1-3; D gene uncertain. Trimming shortened V by 3 bases and J by 1 base, and 14 bases separated the two germline ends. Germline V gives CDR1 SGHNT, CDR2 YYREEE (reference sequence). This CDR3 contains 16 residues. The CDR3 region is CASSWGGPRSGNTIYF. The CDR3 DNA sequence: TGTGCCAGCAGCTGGGGAGGGCCGAGGTCTGGAAACACCATATATTTT.

This clone has only one observation. This chain joins TRBV6-1 and TRBJ2-3; no clear D gene. V was pared by 7 bases and J by 2 bases, with 10 bases between. The CDR3 contains 13 residues. CDR1 and CDR2 (germline): MNHNS, SASEGT. In DNA, the CDR3 is TGTGCCAGCAAATGGCAGGCCACAGATACGCAGTATTTT. It codes for CASKWQATDTQYF.

The chain uses TRBV19 and TRBJ2-7; TRBD1 matches 7 bases. The germline CDR1 and CDR2 sequences are LNHDA and SQIVND (reference sequence). The CDR3 consists of 15 residues. The J segment lost 6 bases and the V segment lost 0 bases, leaving 8 bases of the junction unmatched. The CDR3 region has the DNA TGTGCCAGTAGTATAGATCCGACAGGGTCCGGCGAGCAGTACTTC. It is translated as CASSIDPTGSGEQYF.

This sequence joins TRBV9 and TRBJ2-1; D not resolved. The CDR3 loop spans 15 amino acids. The germline V gene encodes CDR1 SGDLS and CDR2 YYNGEE. Trimming pared 4 bases from V and 6 bases from J, leaving 17 bases between. CDR3 amino acids: CASSPLSLGVNEQFF. The CDR3 DNA follows: TGTGCCAGCAGCCCCCTGTCGTTGGGTGTCAATGAGCAGTTCTTC.

The CDR3 DNA sequence: TGCAGCGTCGCCGGGACAGGGTTCGTCGATTTGAACACTGAAGCTTTCTTT. Translation gives CSVAGTGFVDLNTEAFF. The chain links TRBV29-1 to TRBJ1-1, with 9 bases matching TRBD1. The germline V gene encodes CDR1 SQVTM and CDR2 ANQGSEA. J was trimmed by 0 bases and V by 6 bases; bases with no gene match: 14. This CDR3 region has 17 residues.

This CDR3 is CASSSFASGGTDTQYF. As DNA, the CDR3 is TGTGCCAGCAGCTCCTTTGCTAGCGGGGGCACAGATACGCAGTATTTT. This rearrangement joins TRBV7-6 to TRBJ2-3, with 9 bases matching TRBD2. Germline assignment: CDR1 SGHVS and CDR2 FNYEAQ. V gave up 4 bases and J gave up 1 base; unmatched junction bases: 6. The CDR3 sequence is 16 residues long.

The genes are TRBV5-5 and TRBJ1-6, with no clear D. V lost 4 bases, J lost 1 base, and 9 bases lay in between. CDR3 length: 15 residues. CDR1 SGHKS and CDR2 YYEKEE come from the germline V gene (reference sequence). The CDR3 sequence is CASSIGPSYNSPLHF. CDR3 coding DNA: TGTGCCAGCAGCATCGGGCCTTCCTATAATTCACCCCTCCACTTT.

V gene TRBV28 combines with J gene TRBJ1-4; D call uncertain. Germline V gene lookup returns CDR1 MDHEN and CDR2 SYDVKM. This CDR3 spans 12 amino acids. V dropped 7 bases and J dropped 3 bases, with 6 bases sitting between them. The CDR3 region is CASKTANEKLFF. The CDR3 DNA reads TGTGCCAGCAAAACGGCTAATGAAAAACTGTTTTTT. Together with reference TRBV28 and TRBJ1-4, the CDR3 gives the full variable domain: DVKVTQSSRYLVKRTGEKVFLECVQDMDHENMFWYRQDPGLGLRLIYFSYDVKMKEKGDIPEGYSVSREKKERFSLILESASTNQTSMYLCASKTANEKLFFGSGTQLSVL.